The 19 T cell receptor beta chains in this list originate from one sample, sequenced in a study of T cell responses to AZD1222 COVID-19 vaccine. Profiling relied on immunoSEQ multiplex PCR, and the TCRdb table lists in-frame clones only, not all of them. Among under 300,000 clones listed, approximately 95% were seen once. The sequences come from peripheral blood, collected on day 0 of AZD1222 vaccination. The receptors were gathered from an adult in good health.

The chain employs TRBV7-2 and TRBJ1-2; 7 positions agree with TRBD1. The J segment lost 7 bases and the V segment lost 2 bases, leaving 10 bases of the junction unmatched. The CDR3 is 15 residues long. Per germline, CDR1 SGHTA and CDR2 FQGNSA. For the CDR3, the DNA is TGTGCCAGCAGCTTAAGAGACAGGGTAATCCCTGGCTACACCTTC. Protein: CASSLRDRVIPGYTF.

The gene calls are TRBV5-1 and TRBJ2-7; TRBD1 agrees at 7 bases. CDR1 SGHRS and CDR2 YFSETQ come from the germline V gene. The junction had 10 bases not matched to a gene; V was cut back by 2 bases and J by 5 bases. The CDR3 has 15 amino acids. The CDR3 coding sequence is TGCGCCAGCAGCTTAGCCCAGGGGGTGTCTAACGAGCAGTACTTC. Its translation is CASSLAQGVSNEQYF.

This chain's CDR3 is CASSTGLGNTIYF. The CDR3 DNA follows: TGTGCCAGCAGTACAGGGTTAGGAAACACCATATATTTT. The rearrangement links TRBV2 to TRBJ1-3; the D gene is possibly TRBD1 (6 bases). This CDR3 has 13 residues. V lost 5 bases to trimming and J lost 4 bases, with 9 bases between them. CDR1 is SNHLY, CDR2 FYNNEI, per germline.

The V and J genes are TRBV7-9 and TRBJ2-7; D possibly corresponds to TRBD1 (6 bases). Germline-derived CDR1 and CDR2 are SEHNR and FQNEAQ (reference sequence). CDR3 size: 18 residues. The ends were cut back, 6 bases at V and 0 bases at J, with 24 bases in the middle. The CDR3 coding sequence is TGTGCCAGCAGTCTCCCCCCAATCGGGCAGGGGTCCTCCTACGAGCAGTACTTC. This gives the protein CASSLPPIGQGSSYEQYF.

The V gene is TRBV2, the J gene TRBJ1-1; no clear D gene. The CDR3 has 15 amino acids. Germline CDR1 and CDR2: SNHLY and FYNNEI. The V gene lost 1 base and the J gene lost 0 bases, with 9 bases spanning the gap. As DNA, the CDR3 is TGTGCCAGCAGTGAAGTTGGACGGATGAACACTGAAGCTTTCTTT. Protein product: CASSEVGRMNTEAFF.

This sequence joins TRBV19 and TRBJ1-2; D is unresolved. The CDR3 runs 14 residues. Germline V gene lookup returns CDR1 LNHDA and CDR2 SQIVND (reference sequence). Trimming took off 4 bases at V and 0 bases at J, with 9 bases between the two ends. CDR3 sequence: CASSTGSPNYGYTF. The CDR3 bases are TGTGCCAGTAGTACGGGATCCCCTAACTATGGCTACACCTTC.

The chain has TRBV2 and TRBJ1-1, with a tentative D call TRBD1 (5 bases). Trimming cost V 2 bases and J 6 bases, with 25 bases left between them. CDR1 SNHLY and CDR2 FYNNEI come from the germline V gene. The CDR3 runs to 18 residues. The CDR3 bases are TGTGCCAGCAGTGAATTGGGTCAGGGAGGCCGCCTCGCCTCTGAAGCTTTCTTT. Its translation: CASSELGQGGRLASEAFF.

The rearrangement links TRBV6-2 or TRBV6-3 to TRBJ1-5; a weak D match, TRBD1 (6 bases). Germline-derived CDR1 and CDR2 are MNHEY and SVGEGT. The CDR3 runs 15 residues. The V and J ends lost 2 bases and 5 bases respectively, with 13 bases between them. The CDR3 bases are TGTGCCAGCAGTTACAAAGGGGGGGCTTATCAGCCCCAGCATTTT. Protein sequence: CASSYKGGAYQPQHF.

This chain links TRBV19 with TRBJ1-5; 7 bases are a match to TRBD1. Germline assignment: CDR1 LNHDA and CDR2 SQIVND (reference sequence). Trimming cost V 7 bases and J 5 bases; bases outside gene matches: 8. The CDR3 contains 14 residues. The CDR3 here is CASTEGTAYQPQHF. CDR3 sequence (DNA): TGTGCCAGTACGGAAGGGACAGCTTATCAGCCCCAGCATTTT.

This clone was observed once. This chain connects TRBV6-5 to TRBJ1-1; D perhaps matches TRBD1 (6 bases). Per the germline V gene, CDR1 is MNHEY and CDR2 is SVGAGI. The CDR3 has 14 amino acids. Between the trimmed V and J ends, which lost 0 bases and 4 bases, there was a span of 9 bases. CDR3 loop: CASSYSKGGTEAFF. The DNA for the CDR3 is TGTGCCAGCAGTTACTCGAAGGGGGGCACTGAAGCTTTCTTT.

There are a few counts of this clone. J is TRBJ1-1 and V is TRBV28, with D unclear. There are 13 residues in the CDR3. Trimming took off 8 bases at V and 1 base at J, with 11 bases between the two ends. Germline CDR1 and CDR2: MDHEN and SYDVKM. The CDR3 loop is CASERPTNTEAFF. The CDR3 bases are TGTGCCAGCGAGAGGCCGACGAACACTGAAGCTTTCTTT.

V is TRBV27 and J is TRBJ1-2, with a weak D call TRBD1 (6 bases). V was trimmed by 0 bases and J by 8 bases, leaving 13 bases between them. CDR3 length: 14 residues. Germline values: CDR1 MNHEY, CDR2 SMNVEV (reference sequence). The CDR3 here is CASSLSVGGWGYTF. The CDR3 DNA reads as TGTGCCAGCAGTTTATCGGTGGGGGGCTGGGGCTACACCTTC.

The table lists this clone with a count of one. This chain links TRBV27 with TRBJ2-2; 10 bases are shared with TRBD2. Unmatched junction bases numbered 4, after V lost 5 bases and J lost 7 bases. Germline-derived CDR1 and CDR2 are MNHEY and SMNVEV (reference sequence). The length of the CDR3 is 14 residues. The CDR3 coding sequence is TGTGCCAGCAGTCCCCTAGCGGGAGTCGGGGAGCTGTTTTTT. Its translation: CASSPLAGVGELFF.

V is TRBV4-1 and J is TRBJ2-7, with TRBD1 matching 7 bases. Trimming cost V 1 base and J 1 base; bases outside gene matches: 19. Per the germline V gene, CDR1 is MGHRA and CDR2 is YSYEKL. The CDR3 runs 20 residues. This chain's CDR3 is CASSQVRDSRSNPRSYEQYF. The CDR3 bases are TGCGCCAGCAGCCAAGTCCGGGACAGCCGCTCTAATCCACGGTCCTACGAGCAGTACTTC.

The chain joins TRBV15 to TRBJ2-2; D is ambiguous. The CDR3 extends over 14 amino acids. V gave up 8 bases and J gave up 5 bases, with 15 bases separating them. CDR1 and CDR2 (germline): LNHNV, YYDKDF (reference sequence). This CDR3 is CATGPIYPTGELFF. DNA for the CDR3: TGTGCCACCGGGCCGATTTACCCTACCGGGGAGCTGTTTTTT.

The chain has TRBV6-6 and TRBJ2-1; D uncertain. Germline V gives CDR1 MNHNY, CDR2 SVGAGI (reference sequence). The CDR3 is 16 amino acids. V was shortened by 6 bases and J by 4 bases, with 19 bases between the two germline ends. CDR3 sequence reads: CASRRSGSVLYNEQFF. The CDR3 coding sequence is TGTGCCAGCAGACGATCAGGTTCCGTCCTGTACAATGAGCAGTTCTTC.

This sequence joins TRBV5-4 and TRBJ2-2; a weak D match, TRBD1 (6 bases). Deletions cut 5 bases from V and 6 bases from J, with 20 bases between. The CDR3 covers 16 residues. Germline V gene sequence: CDR1 SGHNT, CDR2 YYREEE (reference sequence). In DNA form, the CDR3 reads TGTGCCAGCAGTTCGAGGGCAGGGGCCGCACCCGGGGAGCTGTTTTTT. Translating it yields CASSSRAGAAPGELFF.

The V and J genes are TRBV30 and TRBJ1-1; D is ambiguous. Germline V gene data show CDR1 as GTSNPN and CDR2 as SVGIG (reference sequence). The length of the CDR3 is 13 residues. V dropped 0 bases and J dropped 2 bases, with 7 bases sitting between them. This CDR3 is CAWSVGTNTEAFF. DNA of the CDR3: TGTGCCTGGAGTGTAGGAACAAACACTGAAGCTTTCTTT.

The chain recombines TRBV24-1 with TRBJ1-3, with no clear D. The V gene lost 2 bases and the J gene lost 6 bases, with 10 bases spanning the gap. The germline V gene has CDR1 KGHDR and CDR2 SFDVKD. This CDR3 is 14 amino acids long. CDR3 DNA: TGTGCCACCAGTGATTCCGGGCCTACAAACACCATATATTTT. It translates to CATSDSGPTNTIYF.